These 19 T cell receptor beta chains share one sample of origin, sequenced in a study of CD8+ T cells in alopecia areata. Sequencing templates came from extracted RNA that was reverse transcribed into cDNA. Libraries were prepared by immunoSEQ multiplex PCR; TCRdb keeps only in-frame clonotypes and omits some of them. Of tens of thousands of clones in the sample, just over 70% were seen once. Sample treatment: oral pan-JAK inhibitor, 5-10 mg twice daily. Sequencing used CD8+ T cells sorted from blood, obtained between weeks 44 and 45, from a patient treated with tofacitinib. These receptors were obtained from a human donor with alopecia areata.

A single count supports this clone. The chain recombines TRBV2 with TRBJ1-6; TRBD1 is a possible D gene (5 bases). The V gene lost 0 bases and the J gene lost 6 bases, with 15 bases spanning the gap. Germline assignment: CDR1 SNHLY and CDR2 FYNNEI. This CDR3 region has 17 residues. CDR3 bases: TGTGCCAGCAGTGAAGCGGTTGGGGGATTGAGTAATTCACCCCTCCACTTT. Its protein is CASSEAVGGLSNSPLHF.

This clone was seen more than once but under ten times. V and J are TRBV6-1 and TRBJ2-3; 8 nucleotides match TRBD1. Germline trimming cut 5 bases from V and 4 bases from J; bases unmatched to any gene: 8. CDR1 MNHNS and CDR2 SASEGT come from the germline V gene. The CDR3 length is 15 residues. CDR3 amino acids: CASSNGQGQPDTQYF. The CDR3 coding sequence is TGTGCCAGCAGTAACGGACAGGGCCAGCCAGATACGCAGTATTTT.

The V and J genes are TRBV6-5 and TRBJ2-5; D might be TRBD2 (5 bases). CDR3 length equals 15 residues. The germline V gene encodes CDR1 MNHEY and CDR2 SVGAGI. Trimming left V 5 bases short and J 2 bases short, with 15 bases between. The CDR3 reads CASSPPFEGQETQYF. Written as DNA, the CDR3 is TGTGCCAGCAGTCCACCGTTTGAGGGTCAAGAGACCCAGTACTTC.

The CDR3 reads CASSFTTRGGLQETQYF. DNA for the CDR3: TGTGCCAGCAGCTTTACGACTCGGGGGGGGCTACAAGAGACCCAGTACTTC. The chain employs TRBV7-2 and TRBJ2-5; 8 bases line up with TRBD2. Germline V CDR1 and CDR2: SGHTA, FQGNSA. V lost 3 bases and J lost 2; bases outside the gene matches: 11. CDR3 length: 17 amino acids. The full variable domain, completed using reference TRBV7-2 and TRBJ2-5, is GAGVSQSPSNKVTEKGKDVELRCDPISGHTALYWYRQSLGQGLEFLIYFQGNSAPDKSGLPSDRFSAERTGGSVSTLTIQRTQQEDSAVYLCASSFTTRGGLQETQYFGPGTRLLVL.

The chain employs TRBV27 and TRBJ1-1; D gene uncertain. The ends were cut back, 2 bases at V and 2 bases at J, with 9 bases in the middle. This CDR3 has 14 amino acids. The germline V gene encodes CDR1 MNHEY and CDR2 SMNVEV (reference sequence). CDR3: CASSLREGNTEAFF. Written as DNA, the CDR3 is TGTGCCAGCAGTTTACGGGAGGGAAACACTGAAGCTTTCTTT.

This clone appeared a few times. The chain has TRBV7-2 and TRBJ2-5; 7 nucleotides match TRBD2. This CDR3 is 15 amino acids long. CDR1 and CDR2 (germline): SGHTA, FQGNSA. Germline trimming cut 3 bases from V and 3 bases from J; bases unmatched to any gene: 7. CDR3 bases: TGTGCCAGCAGCTTCGGTCTAGCGGCTAAAGAGACCCAGTACTTC. Protein sequence: CASSFGLAAKETQYF. Full variable domain (outside the CDR3, taken from reference TRBV7-2 and TRBJ2-5): GAGVSQSPSNKVTEKGKDVELRCDPISGHTALYWYRQSLGQGLEFLIYFQGNSAPDKSGLPSDRFSAERTGGSVSTLTIQRTQQEDSAVYLCASSFGLAAKETQYFGPGTRLLVL.

The chain employs TRBV7-2 and TRBJ1-5; D might be TRBD1 (5 bases). This CDR3 is 16 amino acids long. Germline V gives CDR1 SGHTA, CDR2 FQGNSA. Trimming pared 4 bases from V and 0 bases from J, leaving 13 bases between. The DNA for the CDR3 is TGTGCCAGCAGCTCAAACGACAGCTATAGCAATCAGCCCCAGCATTTT. Translation gives CASSSNDSYSNQPQHF.

The rearrangement uses TRBV5-6 and TRBJ2-7; 9 nucleotides agree with TRBD1. Losses at the gene ends were 3 bases for V and 5 bases for J; bases not matched to a gene: 9. The V gene's germline CDR1 is SGHDT and CDR2 YYEEEE. This CDR3 contains 15 residues. CDR3 DNA sequence: TGTGCCAGCAGCTCTCCGGGACAGGGTAACCACGAGCAGTACTTC. It specifies CASSSPGQGNHEQYF.

This clone was detected only once. V is TRBV7-9 and J is TRBJ2-1, with 9 bases that match TRBD1. V shed 5 bases and J 7 bases; nucleotides not matched to a gene: 9. Germline V gives CDR1 SEHNR, CDR2 FQNEAQ (reference sequence). The CDR3 is made up of 15 amino acids. Here the CDR3 reads CASSRTGQGFNEQFF. As DNA, the CDR3 is TGTGCCAGCAGCCGCACGGGACAGGGTTTTAATGAGCAGTTCTTC.

The J gene is TRBJ2-1, the V gene TRBV27, with D tentatively TRBD2 (7 bases). The V end lost 5 bases, the J end lost 4 bases, and 15 bases lay between the germline ends. Germline V CDR1 and CDR2: MNHEY, SMNVEV (reference sequence). The CDR3 runs 15 residues. CDR3 sequence: CASSATGGGYNEQFF. The CDR3 region has the DNA TGTGCCAGCAGTGCTACGGGGGGCGGGTACAATGAGCAGTTCTTC.

The CDR3 region is CAWTGGDTGELFF. DNA of the CDR3: TGTGCCTGGACAGGGGGGGACACCGGGGAGCTGTTTTTT. The rearrangement joins TRBV30 to TRBJ2-2; the D call may be TRBD1 or TRBD2 (7 bases each). CDR1 and CDR2 (germline): GTSNPN, SVGIG (reference sequence). Trimming removed 4 bases at V and 3 bases at J, with 9 bases between. This CDR3 is built from 13 residues.

This clone was counted a few times. This sample also contains other DNA sequences that code for the same CDR3. The V gene is TRBV6-6, the J gene TRBJ1-2; 7 bases map to TRBD1. With 0 bases clipped from V and 3 bases from J, the junction kept 4 bases outside the gene matches. This CDR3 is built from 15 residues. CDR1 and CDR2 from the germline V gene are MNHNY and SVGAGI (reference sequence). The CDR3 bases are TGTGCCAGCAGTTACTCGCCAGGGGGGGACTATGGCTACACCTTC. This translates into CASSYSPGGDYGYTF.

V gene TRBV29-1 combines with J gene TRBJ1-2, with D unclear. The CDR3 is 13 residues long. V was pared by 3 bases and J by 0 bases, with 8 bases between. Germline CDR1 is SQVTM and CDR2 is ANQGSEA. The CDR3 reads CSVDPRANYGYTF. For the CDR3, the DNA is TGCAGCGTTGACCCCAGAGCTAACTATGGCTACACCTTC.

This sequence joins TRBV2 and TRBJ2-7; D not certain. CDR1 is SNHLY, CDR2 FYNNEI, per germline. This CDR3 comprises 13 residues. V lost 3 bases and J 2 bases, leaving 8 bases between the germline ends. This CDR3 reads CASSEGSTYEQYF. CDR3 coding DNA: TGTGCCAGCAGTGAGGGCAGTACCTACGAGCAGTACTTC.

J is TRBJ2-7 and V is TRBV19; 11 bases line up with TRBD2. With 4 bases clipped from V and 3 bases from J, the junction kept 2 bases outside the gene matches. This CDR3 contains 14 residues. CDR1 and CDR2 from the germline V gene are LNHDA and SQIVND (reference sequence). In nucleotides, the CDR3 is TGTGCCAGTAGTAAGACTAGCGGGAACTACGAGCAGTACTTC. Its protein product is CASSKTSGNYEQYF.

This clone was seen only once. The V and J genes are TRBV13 and TRBJ1-1, with D perhaps TRBD1 (6 bases). Germline-derived CDR1 and CDR2 are PRHDT and FYEKMQ (reference sequence). The CDR3 is 16 residues long. Trimming left V 5 bases short and J 1 base short, with 17 bases between. Written as DNA, the CDR3 is TGTGCCAGCAGCCCCGCCGGGGACACACCGAACACTGAAGCTTTCTTT. Translating it yields CASSPAGDTPNTEAFF. The entire variable domain, with the rest obtained from reference TRBV13 and TRBJ1-1, is as follows: AAGVIQSPRHLIKEKRETATLKCYPIPRHDTVYWYQQGPGQDPQFLISFYEKMQSDKGSIPDRFSAQQFSDYHSELNMSSLELGDSALYFCASSPAGDTPNTEAFFGQGTRLTVV.

This clone was recorded only once. The chain employs TRBV4-3 and TRBJ2-1; 9 bases align to TRBD2. The CDR3 consists of 14 residues. The V gene end was trimmed by 4 bases and the J gene end by 5 bases; junction bases not matched to a gene: 3. CDR1 LGHNA and CDR2 YSLEER come from the germline V gene. The CDR3 DNA reads as TGCGCCAGCAGCCCCAGCGGGGGGAACAATGAGCAGTTCTTC. Translated, it gives CASSPSGGNNEQFF.

The chain links TRBV27 to TRBJ2-3, with no clear D. Germline CDR1 and CDR2: MNHEY and SMNVEV (reference sequence). CDR3 size: 15 residues. Trimming took off 1 base at V and 3 bases at J, with 11 bases between the two ends. In DNA, the CDR3 is TGTGCCAGCAGTTTATGGGGATTGGGTACAGATACGCAGTATTTT. Its protein is CASSLWGLGTDTQYF.

The chain recombines TRBV19 with TRBJ2-3, with 10 bases that match TRBD2. V shed 5 bases and J 5 bases; nucleotides not matched to a gene: 7. Germline-derived CDR1 and CDR2 are LNHDA and SQIVND (reference sequence). This CDR3 comprises 15 residues. CDR3 protein: CASSYPAGGVDTQYF. CDR3 DNA: TGTGCCAGTAGTTATCCAGCGGGGGGGGTAGATACGCAGTATTTT.